This T cell receptor (beta chain) was obtained from a study of cytomegalovirus exposure and HLA in healthy donors (dated by TCRdb to the late 2010s). As for the study more broadly: An earlier analysis of fewer than 750 of the donors reported about 260 Gb of sequence data and about 120 million unique TCR beta sequences obtained from about 179 million T cells. Roughly 300 gigabases of sequencing data and 70 million to 100 million unique TCR sequences made up an early release that covered several hundred HLA-typed donors. Of the 300 to 500 genotyped donors, 81% were placed in the genetic ancestry cluster associated with self-reported Caucasian donors. The study was designed to test whether signatures of past pathogen exposure could be identified by cataloging public T cell receptors. The study profiled the T cell repertoires of hundreds of subjects by immunosequencing and related them to cytomegalovirus serostatus. In addition to the first cohort of 666 subjects, a separate validation cohort of approximately 120 different subjects was used. High-throughput TCR immunosequencing, statistical association of individual TCRs with disease status, and machine learning were combined to predict cytomegalovirus infection status. To study patterns of TCR occurrence, a later analysis re-analyzed previously published TCR beta repertoires from 650 to 750 donors and added high-resolution HLA genotyping. In the later analysis, no new phenotypic data were used to find candidate immune exposures; instead, reliance was placed on TCR beta sequences and their occurrence across donors. In an earlier analysis of a few hundred of the donors, high-throughput TCR beta sequencing was used to judge whether each TCR beta V gene segment behaved as functional or pseudogenic. Alongside the repertoire data, information on donor age, sex, ethnicity and CMV serostatus was compiled. A later genetic analysis took genome-wide SNP genotypes for about three fifths of the 666 donors and used that subset as a discovery cohort. All discovery cohort repertoires had been generated on a single sequencing platform. Both class I and class II loci were covered by HLA typing, at four-digit resolution. Typing coverage differed by locus: A, B, C, DRB1 and DQB1 were typed in roughly 629-630 donors, DQA1 in 522, DPA1 in 600 to 610, and DPB1 in roughly 450. Because of strong linkage in the cohort, 5 or 6 DR-DQ haplotypes were treated as single units for association and clustering. On average, roughly 200,000 unique TCR beta nucleotide sequences were sequenced per donor among 350 to 400 genotyped donors of the cohort, with 15% to 20% of those sequences being non-productive.

As encoded in the germline V gene, CDR1 is MDHEN while CDR2 is SYDVKM. The junction shows trimming of 3 bases on V and 5 bases on J, and the gene matches do not reach 9 bases of it. The CDR3 starts with the cysteine, ends with the phenylalanine, and has 15 residues. Just the 45-base CDR3 DNA is kept, in frame starting at base 1. Study-wide conclusions, independent of this receptor: In a later analysis, several top co-occurrence clusters were reported to appear linked to parvovirus B19, influenza, CMV and Epstein-Barr virus. Some IMGT-functional V segments, including TRBV6-2 and TRBV6-3, could not be told apart with the 87-base-pair reads, so those segments were excluded. A few of the identified cytomegalovirus-associated TCR beta chains were confirmed in vitro to be specific for cytomegalovirus antigens. A later genetic analysis reported fewer N-insertions in productive TCRs among donors in an Asian-associated ancestry cluster than the approximately 670-donor mean. Correlated functional status among segregating V segments might reflect linkage disequilibrium, but an unknown experimental factor could not be ruled out. Across donors, most TCR sequences were observed very rarely, whereas some public TCRs were present in many individuals. An association between a missense DCLRE1C variant and V-gene and J-gene trimming of TCR beta chains was found in a later genetic analysis and replicated in an independent cohort. When HLA alleles, especially DR and DQ, strongly co-occurred, attributing TCR associations to individual alleles was difficult. Sequencing depth was assumed to be roughly uniform across donors in the presence/absence analyses, though that assumption may not hold. An earlier analysis of around 540 of the donors showed that most TCR beta V segments appeared in productive rearrangements either about 90% or about 30% of the time, which broadly matched IMGT annotations. In a later analysis, HLA-associated TCR beta chains were found to be more clonally expanded and to have lower generation probabilities than equally common non-associated chains. A cluster of highly shared sequence variants was judged likely to be a technical artifact of the sequencing pipeline. The classifier was reported to diagnose cytomegalovirus status with high specificity and sensitivity in both the original and validation cohorts. Because counts were too low, around 17 rarely observed V segments, including chromosome 9 orphons, were left out of the earlier analysis of 587 of the donors. The study listed 164 TCR beta chains as associated with cytomegalovirus. The cohort was sequenced for TCR beta chains only, and without alpha or paired-chain data the features that could be detected were limited. In a later analysis, the rate of TCR association differed among HLA loci, with DRB1 alleles having the most associated TCRs and HLA-C alleles having the fewest. A further reported finding was that TCR beta sequences accurately predicted the HLA-A and HLA-B alleles for most subjects in the first cohort. Immune exposure information for the cohort was limited to CMV serostatus. In a later analysis, most CMV-associated TCR beta chains were found to appear HLA-restricted, with HLA associations seemingly driven largely by CMV exposure. Specific HLA alleles were associated with 15,000 to 20,000 TCR beta sequences at a false discovery rate of 0.05 in a later analysis. According to the authors, the approach could potentially be generalized to other disease states and immunological phenotypes. HLA typing was unavailable for some donors at each locus, so association tests used only the typed subset.

The cohort comprised some 730 healthy bone marrow donors. At the time of sampling, every cohort member was nominally healthy, though immune exposures that went unrecorded were likely present. The donor tested CMV seropositive and was one of the 289 seropositive cohort members. Each donor provided a peripheral blood sample, and peripheral blood mononuclear cells were used for TCR beta sequencing. The Qiagen DNeasy Blood Extraction Kit was used to extract genomic DNA from the blood cell samples. Library preparation was by the immunoSEQ multiplex PCR assay. For the multiplex PCR, a mixture combining 60 forward primers for TCR Vbeta segments and 13 reverse primers for TCR Jbeta segments was used. Amplification of the CDR3 region of rearranged TCR beta genes was performed with a multiplex PCR assay on genomic DNA. Amplified TCR beta libraries were sequenced as 87-base-pair reads on the Illumina HiSeq System. Concerning the study's data processing: A later analysis tallied 80 million to 95 million unique TCR beta chains across the 666 repertoires, and some 12 million of those chains were shared by two or more donors. Raw reads were error-corrected and collapsed into unique sequences by a nearest-neighbor algorithm in which closely related sequences were merged to remove PCR and sequencing errors. CDR3 sequences were aligned to IMGT reference sequences to assign V, D and J gene segments. Each retained sequence needed at least a six-nucleotide match to both a V gene segment and a J gene segment. A rearrangement was called productive if the CDR3 had no stop codons and remained in frame with V and J, and every other rearrangement was called non-productive. Following IMGT convention, CDR3 was defined as the stretch from the second conserved V-encoded cysteine up to the conserved J-encoded phenylalanine. Sequences without an unambiguous match to a single V gene segment were excluded from the earlier analysis of almost 600 of the donors. In an earlier analysis of approximately 590 of the donors, V segments were called functional above 56.7% productive rearrangements and were called segregating when the between-donor standard deviation exceeded 5%. A statistical classification framework was developed to diagnose cytomegalovirus status using the catalog of TCR beta chain sequences. A later analysis assigned V and J genes by comparing TCR nucleotide sequences with IMGT/GENE-DB human TR gene sequences. The TCRdist pipeline was used in a later analysis to assign CDR3 sequences and most-parsimonious VDJ recombination scenarios. In a later analysis, each TCR beta chain was defined by its CDR3 amino acid sequence together with its V-gene family, and reads lacking a unique V-gene family were excluded. A later analysis removed 592 highly shared, low-generation-probability nucleotide sequences to deal with suspected cross-contamination and a sequencing artifact. In a later analysis, a clonal expansion index was calculated for each public chain from normalized within-repertoire ranks of inferred template counts. Generation probabilities in a later analysis came from a VDJ recombination model fitted to out-of-frame rearrangements, and those results were checked against IGoR. In a later analysis, TCR-TCR, TCR-HLA and TCR-CMV co-occurrence was scored with hypergeometric tests, and a repertoire-size bias correction was applied to TCR pairs. To estimate false discovery rates, a later analysis permuted the HLA or CMV assignments 20 times. In a later analysis, co-occurring TCRs were grouped using DBSCAN, and TCRdist sequence similarity was added for clustering within HLA-allele-positive subsets. Co-occurrence clustering excluded repertoires with fewer than 30,000 or more than 120,000 public chains, plus five with anomalous nucleotide sharing. Here the immuneACCESS table is served through TCRdb, limited to in-frame sequences with V and J called. Missing clones are a known gap in these copies; in checked studies unresolved V genes cover under half, and the rest lacks a known reason. Clonal size and the V and J genes are those of that table, whereas D and trimming came from the DNA. For this sample the table gives 75,000 to 95,000 clones, of which roughly 60% were detected only once. About 22% of the sample is in the top ten clones.

A note on this clone: The antigen it binds to is not known. Qualities for individual bases were not recorded, and no much larger clone is one base off.

The sequence links TRBV28 to TRBJ2-7; 8 bases in the middle match TRBD2. The sequence derives from a woman between 45 and 60 years old in good health and CMV-seropositive. Sequencing input: PBMCs. In nucleotide form, the sequence is TGTGCCAGCAGTTTTAGGGGAGCGGGGGAGGACGAGCAGTACTTC. This gives the protein CASSFRGAGEDEQYF.